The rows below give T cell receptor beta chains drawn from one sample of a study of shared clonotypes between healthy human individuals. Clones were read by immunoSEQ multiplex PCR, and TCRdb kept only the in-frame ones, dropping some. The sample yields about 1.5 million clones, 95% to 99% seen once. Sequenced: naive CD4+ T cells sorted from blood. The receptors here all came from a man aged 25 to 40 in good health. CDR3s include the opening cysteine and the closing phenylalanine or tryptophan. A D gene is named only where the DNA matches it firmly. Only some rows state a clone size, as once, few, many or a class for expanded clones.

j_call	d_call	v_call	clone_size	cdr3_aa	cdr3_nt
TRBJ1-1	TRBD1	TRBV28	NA	CASSFLDRVPLTEAFF	TGTGCCAGCAGTTTTTTGGACAGGGTTCCCCTCACTGAAGCTTTCTTT
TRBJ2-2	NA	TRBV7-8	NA	CASSSERLAGELFF	TGTGCCAGCAGCTCCGAGAGACTAGCCGGGGAGCTGTTTTTT
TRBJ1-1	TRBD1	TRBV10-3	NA	CAIRQGMNTEAFF	TGTGCCATTAGACAGGGTATGAACACTGAAGCTTTCTTT
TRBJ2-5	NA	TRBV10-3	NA	CAISPGETQYF	TGTGCCATCAGCCCGGGGGAGACCCAGTACTTC
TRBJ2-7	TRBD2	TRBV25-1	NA	CASSIGAGANYEQYF	TGTGCCAGCAGTATAGGAGCGGGAGCCAACTACGAGCAGTACTTC
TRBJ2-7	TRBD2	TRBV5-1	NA	CASSLGGTSSYEQYF	TGCGCCAGCAGCTTGGGTGGGACTAGCTCCTACGAGCAGTACTTC
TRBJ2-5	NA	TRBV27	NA	CASSLGAEETQYF	TGTGCCAGCAGTTTAGGGGCGGAAGAGACCCAGTACTTC
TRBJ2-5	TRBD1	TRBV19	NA	CATGQGRKTQYF	TGTGCCACCGGACAGGGACGGAAGACCCAGTACTTC
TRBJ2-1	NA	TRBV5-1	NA	CASSPQGNAYNEQFF	TGCGCCAGCAGCCCACAGGGAAACGCATACAATGAGCAGTTCTTC
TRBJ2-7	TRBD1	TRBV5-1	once	CASSSTWGQGYEQYF	TGCGCCAGCAGCTCGACATGGGGACAGGGGTACGAGCAGTACTTC
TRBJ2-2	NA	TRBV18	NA	CASSPPLGFNTGELFF	TGTGCCAGCTCACCACCGCTCGGATTTAACACCGGGGAGCTGTTTTTT
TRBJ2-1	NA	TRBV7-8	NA	CASSFGLADEQFF	TGTGCCAGCAGCTTCGGGCTAGCCGATGAGCAGTTCTTC
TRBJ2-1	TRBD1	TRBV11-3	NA	CASSPRTGLAGGEQFF	TGTGCCAGCAGCCCCCGGACAGGCCTCGCTGGTGGTGAGCAGTTCTTC
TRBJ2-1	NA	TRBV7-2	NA	CASSLARGRSSYNEQFF	TGTGCCAGCAGCTTAGCCCGCGGACGTAGCTCCTACAATGAGCAGTTCTTC
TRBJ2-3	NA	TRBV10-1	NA	CASSENPTTDTQYF	TGCGCCAGCAGTGAGAACCCGACCACAGATACGCAGTATTTT